This is a list of T cell receptor beta chains from one sample in a study of T cell responses to AZD1222 COVID-19 vaccine. TCRdb keeps only in-frame clones here, not all; method: immunoSEQ multiplex PCR. Found here are approximately 110,000 clones, 88% of them singletons; the top ten hold 9.1%. Sample: peripheral blood, taken on day 0 of AZD1222 vaccination. The receptors come from an adult in good health. The CDR3 runs from the conserved cysteine through the conserved F or W. Fields, in order: D gene, V gene, clone size, J gene, CDR3 DNA, CDR3 protein. A D gene is named only where the DNA matches it firmly. Rows give clone size only sometimes, using once, few, many, or a class for an expanded clone.

D: TRBD1; V: TRBV28; size: once; J: TRBJ1-5; DNA: TGTGCCAGCAGCCCAGGACAGGGCCATCAGCCCCAGCATTTT; CDR3: CASSPGQGHQPQHF
D: -; V: TRBV6-2/TRBV6-3; size: -; J: TRBJ2-5; DNA: TGTGCCAGCAGTCGCGTCCCAGGGGAGCCCCAGTACTTC; CDR3: CASSRVPGEPQYF
D: TRBD1; V: TRBV6-5; size: few; J: TRBJ1-1; DNA: TGTGCCAGCAGTTCCCCGGGACAGGGCAAGCGAGAAGCTTTCTTT; CDR3: CASSSPGQGKREAFF
D: -; V: TRBV15; size: -; J: TRBJ1-5; DNA: TGTGCCACCAGCAGAGAGGGGGCCCAGCCCCAGCATTTT; CDR3: CATSREGAQPQHF
D: TRBD1; V: TRBV2; size: once; J: TRBJ1-2; DNA: TGTGCCAGCAGTGACACAGGGGGCTATGGCTACACCTTC; CDR3: CASSDTGGYGYTF
D: -; V: TRBV5-1; size: -; J: TRBJ2-1; DNA: TGCGCCAGCATCCTGGGGACTGGGGGGAATGAGCAGTTCTTC; CDR3: CASILGTGGNEQFF
D: -; V: TRBV18; size: -; J: TRBJ1-1; DNA: TGTGCCAGCTCACCATCTGCCATGAACACTGAAGCTTTCTTT; CDR3: CASSPSAMNTEAFF
D: -; V: TRBV5-1; size: -; J: TRBJ2-2; DNA: TGCGCCAGCAGCTTGGGTTTCGGGGACACCGGGGAGCTGTTTTTT; CDR3: CASSLGFGDTGELFF
D: TRBD1; V: TRBV2; size: -; J: TRBJ1-2; DNA: TGTGCCAGCAGTTATCAGGGGGAGGGCTATGGCTACACCTTC; CDR3: CASSYQGEGYGYTF
D: -; V: TRBV6-1; size: few; J: TRBJ1-2; DNA: TGTGCCAGCAGTGAAGAAGGGCGGCGTGGCTACACCTTC; CDR3: CASSEEGRRGYTF
D: -; V: TRBV14; size: -; J: TRBJ2-1; DNA: TGTGCCAGCAGCTCCCGTGGCTTCTACTCCTACAATGAGCAGTTCTTC; CDR3: CASSSRGFYSYNEQFF
D: -; V: TRBV7-6; size: -; J: TRBJ2-1; DNA: TGTGCCAGCAGCTTAAGGGATCTGGGCTACAATGAGCAGTTCTTC; CDR3: CASSLRDLGYNEQFF
D: -; V: TRBV6-5; size: once; J: TRBJ2-5; DNA: TGTGCCAGCAGTCAGGGCCAAGAGACCCAGTACTTC; CDR3: CASSQGQETQYF
D: TRBD1; V: TRBV12-3/TRBV12-4; size: -; J: TRBJ1-2; DNA: TGTGCCAGCAGTTTGGACAGGCCGGCGGGCTACACCTTC; CDR3: CASSLDRPAGYTF
D: -; V: TRBV4-2; size: -; J: TRBJ1-4; DNA: TGTGCCAGCAGCTCCCAACTTTATGAAAAACTGTTTTTT; CDR3: CASSSQLYEKLFF
D: TRBD1; V: TRBV6-5; size: -; J: TRBJ1-4; DNA: TGTGCCAGCAGAAACACAGGGGGCGCGAAGGAAAAACTGTTTTTT; CDR3: CASRNTGGAKEKLFF
D: TRBD1; V: TRBV6-5; size: -; J: TRBJ1-1; DNA: TGTGCCAGCAGCGCGACAGGGGCCCTGAACACTGAAGCTTTCTTT; CDR3: CASSATGALNTEAFF
D: TRBD1; V: TRBV6-1; size: -; J: TRBJ2-1; DNA: TGTGCCAGCAGTGAAAATGTTGACAGGGGGGCCCCCAATGAGCAGTTCTTC; CDR3: CASSENVDRGAPNEQFF
D: -; V: TRBV29-1; size: -; J: TRBJ1-2; DNA: TGCAGCGTTGAGACCGGGGGCGGAGGCTACACCTTC; CDR3: CSVETGGGGYTF
D: -; V: TRBV5-1; size: -; J: TRBJ2-7; DNA: TGCGCCAGCAGCTTCAGCGGGACAGGCTCCTACGAGCAGTACTTC; CDR3: CASSFSGTGSYEQYF
D: -; V: TRBV7-3; size: -; J: TRBJ2-3; DNA: TGTGCCAGCAGCTTAGACAGCCGCGGATTCGGTACGCAGTATTTT; CDR3: CASSLDSRGFGTQYF
D: -; V: TRBV9; size: -; J: TRBJ2-7; DNA: TGTGCCAGCAGCGTAGTGGAAGGGAAAGAGCAGTACTTC; CDR3: CASSVVEGKEQYF
D: -; V: TRBV10-2; size: -; J: TRBJ1-1; DNA: TGCGCCAGCAGTGAGAACCCTCAGGGAGAAGCTTTCTTT; CDR3: CASSENPQGEAFF
D: TRBD1; V: TRBV18; size: -; J: TRBJ1-1; DNA: TGTGCCAGCTCAACACGACAGGGAAACACTGAAGCTTTCTTT; CDR3: CASSTRQGNTEAFF
D: TRBD2; V: TRBV24-1; size: few; J: TRBJ2-1; DNA: TGTGCCACCAGCAGGACTAGCGGAGACTACAATGAGCAGTTCTTC; CDR3: CATSRTSGDYNEQFF
D: -; V: TRBV7-2; size: -; J: TRBJ2-7; DNA: TGTGCCAGCAGCAGCCTCGGGCGCGAGCAGTACTTC; CDR3: CASSSLGREQYF
D: -; V: TRBV12-3/TRBV12-4; size: once; J: TRBJ1-2; DNA: TGTGCCAGCAGTTTTGGGCAGGGAGTAGGCTACACCTTC; CDR3: CASSFGQGVGYTF
D: -; V: TRBV9; size: -; J: TRBJ2-7; DNA: TGTGCCAGCAGCGTAGCTACAGGTCAGTCTGGCTACGAGCAGTACTTC; CDR3: CASSVATGQSGYEQYF
D: -; V: TRBV5-4; size: -; J: TRBJ2-2; DNA: TGTGCCAGCAGCTTAGTACGGAATTCCGGGGAGCTGTTTTTT; CDR3: CASSLVRNSGELFF
D: -; V: TRBV5-1; size: -; J: TRBJ2-1; DNA: TGCGCCAGCAGCTTAGGACTAAAGTCGAGGGATGAGCAGTTCTTC; CDR3: CASSLGLKSRDEQFF
D: TRBD1; V: TRBV20-1; size: -; J: TRBJ2-7; DNA: TGCAGTGCTAGTCAGAGAGGACAGGCGACAACGTACTTC; CDR3: CSASQRGQATTYF
D: TRBD1; V: TRBV11-2; size: -; J: TRBJ1-2; DNA: TGTGCCAGCAGCTTAGGGGCAGGGGGCGTTTGGTTAAATGGCTACACCTTC; CDR3: CASSLGAGGVWLNGYTF
D: TRBD2; V: TRBV5-1; size: once; J: TRBJ2-7; DNA: TGCGCCAGCAGCAGCGGGACCCCAGCAGCCTACGAGCAGTACTTC; CDR3: CASSSGTPAAYEQYF
D: -; V: TRBV19; size: -; J: TRBJ2-2; DNA: TGTGCCAGTAGTATCTTTTATTCCGGGGAGCTGTTTTTT; CDR3: CASSIFYSGELFF